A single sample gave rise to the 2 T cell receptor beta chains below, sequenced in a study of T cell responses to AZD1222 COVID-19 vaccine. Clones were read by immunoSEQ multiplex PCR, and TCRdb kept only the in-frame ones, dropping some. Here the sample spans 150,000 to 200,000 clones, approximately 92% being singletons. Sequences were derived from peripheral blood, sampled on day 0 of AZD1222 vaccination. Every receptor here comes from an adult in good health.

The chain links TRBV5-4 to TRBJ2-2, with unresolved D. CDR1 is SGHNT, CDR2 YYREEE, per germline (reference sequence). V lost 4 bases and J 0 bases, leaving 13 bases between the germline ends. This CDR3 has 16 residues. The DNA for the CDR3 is TGTGCCAGCAGCCAAAGGCTAGGGACGAACACCGGGGAGCTGTTTTTT. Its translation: CASSQRLGTNTGELFF.

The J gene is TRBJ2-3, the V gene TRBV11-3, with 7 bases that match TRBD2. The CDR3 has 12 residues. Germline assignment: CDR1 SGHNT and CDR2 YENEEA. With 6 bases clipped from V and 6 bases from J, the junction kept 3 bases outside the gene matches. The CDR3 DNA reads TGTGCCAGCAGTTTTAGCGGGGATACGCAGTATTTT. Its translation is CASSFSGDTQYF.